This T cell receptor (beta chain) was recorded in a study of early T cells in non-severe SARS-CoV-2 infection. TCRdb reprocessed the 5' RACE reads with MiXCR, giving one entry per CDR3 protein. The top ten clones hold approximately 15% of a sample with about 60,000 distinct CDR3 sequences, around 9% of them seen once. CDR1 MNHEY and CDR2 SMNVEV come from the germline V gene (reference sequence). The CDR3 loop spans 15 amino acids. V lost 6 bases, J lost 1 base, and 13 bases lay in between. This TCR derives from an adult who was a healthcare worker with PCR-confirmed SARS-CoV-2 infection or an uninfected control (not recorded which). The chain uses TRBV27 and TRBJ1-3; D unresolved. The sample consisted of whole blood. CDR3 nucleotide sequence: TGTGCCAGCAGGATCAGCTACTCGTCTGGAAACACCATATATTTT. Its protein product is CASRISYSSGNTIYF.